These 27 T cell receptor beta chains originate from one sample sequenced in a study of blood T cell repertoires in COVID-19. Some clones are missing from TCRdb's copy, which holds only in-frame ones; the method was immunoSEQ multiplex PCR. The table lists fewer than 250,000 clones, approximately 79% of them singletons. Sequencing was done on a sample of peripheral blood. These TCRs come from a woman in her 50s with acute or convalescent COVID-19.

The chain combines TRBV6-5 with TRBJ1-5; D uncertain. Looked up from germline, CDR1 is MNHEY and CDR2 is SVGAGI. The length of the CDR3 is 13 residues. V was clipped by 2 bases and J by 3 bases, with 5 bases between them. CDR3 nucleotide sequence: TGTGCCAGCAGTTACGTTCTCAATCAGCCCCAGCATTTT. Protein sequence: CASSYVLNQPQHF.

The CDR3 is CASSRQIGAAVGYTF. The CDR3 nucleotides are TGTGCCAGCAGCCGCCAGATTGGGGCGGCGGTCGGCTACACCTTC. The V gene is TRBV6-5, the J gene TRBJ1-2, with D perhaps TRBD1 (5 bases). Germline values: CDR1 MNHEY, CDR2 SVGAGI. With 6 bases removed from V and 8 bases from J, the gap between germline ends came to 22 bases. There are 15 residues in the CDR3.

The chain combines TRBV6-5 with TRBJ1-1; 8 bases align to TRBD1. Germline V gives CDR1 MNHEY, CDR2 SVGAGI. This CDR3 has 15 amino acids. Germline trimming cut 2 bases from V and 5 bases from J; bases unmatched to any gene: 7. The CDR3 region is CASSYGRQGHTEAFF. The CDR3, as DNA: TGTGCCAGCAGTTACGGGCGACAGGGGCATACTGAAGCTTTCTTT.

This clone was seen only a few times. This chain links TRBV5-6 with TRBJ2-2, with 11 nucleotides matching TRBD2. The CDR3 sequence is 16 residues long. Germline lookup yields CDR1 SGHDT and CDR2 YYEEEE. V gave up 2 bases and J gave up 5 bases; unmatched junction bases: 5. CDR3 sequence reads: CASSFSSSGRTGELFF. The CDR3 DNA is TGTGCCAGCAGCTTCAGTTCTAGCGGGAGGACCGGGGAGCTGTTTTTT.

This chain connects TRBV5-5 to TRBJ1-5; possible D gene TRBD1, 5 bases. Trimming took 0 bases from V and 4 from J, leaving 8 bases between them. CDR3 length: 14 residues. In germline, CDR1 is SGHKS, CDR2 YYEKEE (reference sequence). The CDR3 DNA is TGTGCCAGCAGCTTGGAGTCAGGGAATCAGCCCCAGCATTTT. Translated, it gives CASSLESGNQPQHF.

The V and J genes are TRBV19 and TRBJ1-5; no clear D gene. From germline, CDR1 is LNHDA and CDR2 SQIVND (reference sequence). The CDR3 runs to 15 residues. The V end was cut by 5 bases, the J end by 5 bases, with 16 bases between. CDR3 sequence reads: CASSPSGGGYQPQHF. The CDR3 DNA reads as TGTGCCAGTAGTCCTTCTGGAGGTGGTTATCAGCCCCAGCATTTT.

The V gene is TRBV28, the J gene TRBJ1-2; 12 bases map to TRBD1. The germline gives CDR1 MDHEN, CDR2 SYDVKM. The CDR3 is made up of 16 amino acids. Trimming at V came to 6 bases and at J to 7 bases, leaving 12 bases not matched to a gene. This chain's CDR3 is CASRLRDRGPLSGYTF. CDR3 DNA: TGTGCCAGCAGGCTACGGGACAGGGGGCCTCTTAGTGGCTACACCTTC.

The chain links TRBV6-5 to TRBJ2-7; 9 bases match TRBD2. The CDR3 spans 15 residues. The germline V gene has CDR1 MNHEY and CDR2 SVGAGI. The V gene end was trimmed by 6 bases and the J gene end by 1 base; junction bases not matched to a gene: 7. The CDR3 is CASRDAGGGSYEQYF. In nucleotides, the CDR3 is TGTGCCAGCAGAGATGCGGGAGGGGGGTCCTACGAGCAGTACTTC.

V usage is TRBV6-5 and J usage is TRBJ2-1; 8 nucleotides agree with TRBD2. The CDR3 length is 15 residues. The V gene end was trimmed by 5 bases and the J gene end by 3 bases; junction bases not matched to a gene: 6. Germline lookup yields CDR1 MNHEY and CDR2 SVGAGI. CDR3 nucleotides: TGTGCCAGCAGTCTCGGGAGGGCCAACTACAATGAGCAGTTCTTC. This gives the protein CASSLGRANYNEQFF.

The chain recombines TRBV28 with TRBJ2-3, with 9 bases that match TRBD2. Germline assignment: CDR1 MDHEN and CDR2 SYDVKM. The trim removed 5 bases at V and 4 bases at J, leaving 4 bases unmatched. CDR3 length: 14 amino acids. DNA of the CDR3: TGTGCCAGCAGTCAAGCGGGAGGAGCAGATACGCAGTATTTT. Protein product: CASSQAGGADTQYF.

This chain joins TRBV19 and TRBJ1-1, with D maybe TRBD1 (5 bases). V was trimmed by 1 base and J by 4 bases, leaving 13 bases between them. The germline V gene has CDR1 LNHDA and CDR2 SQIVND (reference sequence). The CDR3 runs 15 residues. The CDR3: CASSIGAGDGTEAFF. CDR3 nucleotides: TGTGCCAGTAGTATAGGAGCGGGGGACGGCACTGAAGCTTTCTTT.

This clone came up a few times. The CDR3, as DNA: TGTGCCAGCAGTTTTCAAGCGGGATTAGGGACCCAGTACTTC. It encodes CASSFQAGLGTQYF. This rearrangement joins TRBV28 to TRBJ2-5, with TRBD2 matching 7 bases. From germline, CDR1 is MDHEN and CDR2 SYDVKM. The V segment lost 3 bases and the J segment 7 bases; nucleotides outside the gene matches: 8. The CDR3 loop spans 14 amino acids.

This clone was found a few times. V is TRBV30 and J is TRBJ1-1, with D maybe TRBD1 (5 bases). CDR1 is GTSNPN and CDR2 is SVGIG in the germline V gene (reference sequence). The CDR3 covers 16 residues. With 0 bases removed from V and 4 bases from J, the gap between germline ends came to 18 bases. The DNA of the CDR3 is TGTGCCTGGAGTGTTTCACTTCAGGGTTATGGCACTGAAGCTTTCTTT. It specifies CAWSVSLQGYGTEAFF.

This clone was recorded a few times. This chain joins TRBV5-6 and TRBJ1-2; 7 nucleotides match TRBD1. Germline CDR1 and CDR2: SGHDT and YYEEEE. The V gene end was trimmed by 3 bases and the J gene end by 6 bases; junction bases not matched to a gene: 11. The CDR3 has 15 amino acids. In DNA form, the CDR3 reads TGTGCCAGCAGCTCGACAGGGAAAACGAGGGATGGCTACACCTTC. It encodes CASSSTGKTRDGYTF.

V is TRBV2 and J is TRBJ2-5; 11 bases map to TRBD2. Germline loops: CDR1 SNHLY, CDR2 FYNNEI. V lost 3 bases and J lost 2; bases outside the gene matches: 8. The length of the CDR3 is 17 residues. DNA for the CDR3: TGTGCCAGCAGTGAGGGGGTAATAGCGGGAGGGCAAGAGACCCAGTACTTC. Translation: CASSEGVIAGGQETQYF. Complete variable domain (other parts from reference TRBV2 and TRBJ2-5): EPEVTQTPSHQVTQMGQEVILRCVPISNHLYFYWYRQILGQKVEFLVSFYNNEISEKSEIFDDQFSVERPDGSNFTLKIRSTKLEDSAMYFCASSEGVIAGGQETQYFGPGTRLLVL.

The chain uses TRBV28 and TRBJ2-7, with TRBD1 matching over 9 bases. The CDR3 is 16 amino acids. J was trimmed by 7 bases and V by 2 bases; bases with no gene match: 12. Germline CDR1 and CDR2: MDHEN and SYDVKM. This CDR3 reads CASSLHPGQGPREQYF. CDR3 DNA: TGTGCCAGCAGTTTACATCCGGGACAGGGCCCCAGAGAGCAGTACTTC.

The rearrangement uses TRBV7-6 and TRBJ2-1; possible D gene TRBD2, 7 bases. Trimming took off 7 bases at V and 10 bases at J, with 23 bases between the two ends. The CDR3 totals 15 residues. Germline V gene data show CDR1 as SGHVS and CDR2 as FNYEAQ. The chain's CDR3 is CASTITGGGNSEQFF. CDR3 sequence (DNA): TGTGCCAGCACCATTACTGGGGGGGGCAACTCGGAGCAGTTCTTC. Complete variable domain (other parts from reference TRBV7-6 and TRBJ2-1): GAGVSQSPRYKVTKRGQDVALRCDPISGHVSLYWYRQALGQGPEFLTYFNYEAQQDKSGLPNDRFSAERPEGSISTLTIQRTEQRDSAMYRCASTITGGGNSEQFFGPGTRLTVL.

The V and J genes are TRBV9 and TRBJ1-6, with D possibly TRBD1 on 5 matching bases. The CDR3 totals 20 residues. Germline lookup yields CDR1 SGDLS and CDR2 YYNGEE. V lost 4 bases and J 6 bases, leaving 29 bases between the germline ends. The CDR3 loop is CASSPHHWVDTRGSNSPLHF. For the CDR3, the DNA is TGTGCCAGCAGCCCTCACCATTGGGTGGACACTCGAGGTAGTAATTCACCCCTCCACTTT.

This chain connects TRBV5-1 to TRBJ2-7, with D possibly TRBD1 on 5 matching bases. In germline, CDR1 is SGHRS, CDR2 YFSETQ. The CDR3 spans 14 residues. Trimming took off 4 bases at V and 6 bases at J, with 17 bases between the two ends. CDR3 nucleotides: TGCGCCAGCAGCACACAGGCCCAACCTACCGAGCAGTACTTC. Amino acid sequence: CASSTQAQPTEQYF.

The chain is built from TRBV6-5 and TRBJ1-2; perhaps TRBD1 as D (5 bases). The germline CDR1 and CDR2 sequences are MNHEY and SVGAGI. With 2 bases removed from V and 4 bases from J, the gap between germline ends came to 11 bases. The CDR3 length is 14 residues. The chain's CDR3 is CASSYAGRGYGYTF. The CDR3 coding sequence is TGTGCCAGCAGTTACGCGGGGCGGGGCTATGGCTACACCTTC.

This chain uses TRBV27 with TRBJ1-1; TRBD1 is a possible D gene (6 bases). Per the germline V gene, CDR1 is MNHEY and CDR2 is SMNVEV (reference sequence). V dropped 6 bases and J dropped 2 bases, with 13 bases sitting between them. There are 14 residues in the CDR3. The CDR3 reads CASRQGMGNTEAFF. CDR3 nucleotide sequence: TGTGCCAGCAGACAGGGTATGGGTAACACTGAAGCTTTCTTT.

The chain uses TRBV7-8 and TRBJ1-1; TRBD1 is a possible D gene (5 bases). CDR1 is SGHVS and CDR2 is FQNEAQ in the germline V gene. Between the trimmed V and J ends, which lost 5 bases and 5 bases, there was a span of 15 bases. The CDR3 is made up of 14 amino acids. For the CDR3, the DNA is TGTGCCAGCAGCCTAACAGGTCAGAAGACTGAAGCTTTCTTT. Protein product: CASSLTGQKTEAFF. Combining the CDR3 with reference TRBV7-8 and TRBJ1-1 gives the whole variable domain GAGVSQSPRYKVAKRGQDVALRCDPISGHVSLFWYQQALGQGPEFLTYFQNEAQLDKSGLPSDRFFAERPEGSVSTLKIQRTQQEDSAVYLCASSLTGQKTEAFFGQGTRLTVV.

V gene TRBV6-2 or TRBV6-3 combines with J gene TRBJ2-5; possible D gene TRBD2, 6 bases. CDR1 is MNHEY, CDR2 SVGEGT, per germline. The length of the CDR3 is 14 residues. V was shortened by 6 bases and J by 5 bases, with 16 bases between the two germline ends. The CDR3 reads CASSHGGAWETQYF. CDR3 sequence (DNA): TGTGCCAGCAGCCATGGAGGGGCTTGGGAGACCCAGTACTTC.

The V and J genes are TRBV24-1 and TRBJ2-1; 7 positions match TRBD1. The V segment lost 2 bases and the J segment 6 bases; nucleotides outside the gene matches: 6. This CDR3 spans 15 amino acids. CDR1 is KGHDR and CDR2 is SFDVKD in the germline V gene. The CDR3: CATSDSGYRGNEQFF. As DNA, the CDR3 is TGTGCCACCAGTGATTCCGGTTACAGGGGCAATGAGCAGTTCTTC.

The chain is built from TRBV11-2 and TRBJ1-4, with D hard to call. CDR1 is SGHAT, CDR2 FQNNGV, per germline. The CDR3 sequence is 15 residues long. V shed 1 base and J shed 3 bases, with 9 bases lying between them. In DNA, the CDR3 is TGTGCCAGCAGCTTAGGGGCAGGCTCTAATGAAAAACTGTTTTTT. Translation: CASSLGAGSNEKLFF.

The J gene is TRBJ1-6, the V gene TRBV9; the D gene is possibly TRBD1 (6 bases). The CDR3 is made up of 12 amino acids. Germline V gene sequence: CDR1 SGDLS, CDR2 YYNGEE. V lost 7 bases, J lost 6 bases, and 8 bases lay in between. The CDR3 loop is CASGTLNSPLHF. DNA for the CDR3: TGTGCCAGCGGGACACTTAATTCACCCCTCCACTTT.

The chain couples TRBV18 to TRBJ1-6, with D unclear. The ends were cut back, 6 bases at V and 8 bases at J, with 11 bases in the middle. The CDR3 is made up of 13 amino acids. Germline V gene sequence: CDR1 KGHSH, CDR2 LQKENI. In nucleotides, the CDR3 is TGTGCCAGCTCCCGGGAATTGGATTCACCCCTCCACTTT. It codes for CASSRELDSPLHF.